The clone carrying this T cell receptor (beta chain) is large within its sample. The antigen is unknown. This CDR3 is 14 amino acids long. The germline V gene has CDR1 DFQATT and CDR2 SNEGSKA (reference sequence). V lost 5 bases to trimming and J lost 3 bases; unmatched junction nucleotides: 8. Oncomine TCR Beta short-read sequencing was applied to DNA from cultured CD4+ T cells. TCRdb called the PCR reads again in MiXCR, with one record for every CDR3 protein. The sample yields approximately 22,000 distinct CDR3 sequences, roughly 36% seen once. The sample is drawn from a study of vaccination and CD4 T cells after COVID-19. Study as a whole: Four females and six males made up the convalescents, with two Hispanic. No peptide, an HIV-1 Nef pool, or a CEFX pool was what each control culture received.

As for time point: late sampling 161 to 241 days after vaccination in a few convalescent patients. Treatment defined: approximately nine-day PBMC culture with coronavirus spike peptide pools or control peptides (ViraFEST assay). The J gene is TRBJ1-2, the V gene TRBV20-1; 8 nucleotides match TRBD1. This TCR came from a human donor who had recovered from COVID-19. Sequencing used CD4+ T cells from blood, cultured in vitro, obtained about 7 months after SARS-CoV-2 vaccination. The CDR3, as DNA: TGCAGTGCTTTCCAGGGGGCAGCTGACTATGGCTACACCTTC. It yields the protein CSAFQGAADYGYTF.